This TCR beta chain was sequenced during a study of blood T cell repertoires in COVID-19. At the level of the study: Sites in the United States, Italy and Spain provided acute and convalescent COVID-19 samples.

The CDR3 has 15 residues. In the source study's methods: The authors estimated nucleated cell counts from reference gene primer amplification. The table came from immunoSEQ multiplex PCR; TCRdb's copy has only in-frame clones and leaves some out. Clone size and the V and J calls come from that table; the DNA yielded D and trimming. The sample has about 190,000 clones, roughly 84% seen once. This receptor was taken from an elderly man with COVID-19, enrolled during active disease. The genes are TRBV21-1 and TRBJ2-7; the table assigns TRBD2, which was not confirmed against the DNA. TRBV21-1 is classified as a pseudogene. Sequences were obtained from peripheral blood. DNA of the CDR3: TGTGCCAGCAGCAAAGGACCTTCGGGTTCGTACGAGCAGTACTTC. Translation: CASSKGPSGSYEQYF.